What follows is one T cell receptor beta chain and its context. CDR3 length: 12 residues. V lost 3 bases, J lost 7 bases, and 7 bases lay in between. CDR1 and CDR2 (germline): SEHNR, FQNEAQ (reference sequence). These data come from a study of blood T cell repertoires in COVID-19. About the research overall: From T cells, B-cell-depleted T cells, or PBMCs came the material, which was cDNA or gDNA.

Libraries were prepared by immunoSEQ multiplex PCR; TCRdb keeps only in-frame clonotypes and omits some of them. This table has about 270,000 clones, about nine tenths appearing once. The chain is built from TRBV7-9 and TRBJ2-1; D is uncertain. This receptor was identified in a man between 35 and 55 years old who had recovered from COVID-19. The specimen was peripheral blood. CDR3 nucleotide sequence: TGTGCCAGCAGCTTTTCCCTTAATGAGCAGTTCTTC. Translated, it gives CASSFSLNEQFF.